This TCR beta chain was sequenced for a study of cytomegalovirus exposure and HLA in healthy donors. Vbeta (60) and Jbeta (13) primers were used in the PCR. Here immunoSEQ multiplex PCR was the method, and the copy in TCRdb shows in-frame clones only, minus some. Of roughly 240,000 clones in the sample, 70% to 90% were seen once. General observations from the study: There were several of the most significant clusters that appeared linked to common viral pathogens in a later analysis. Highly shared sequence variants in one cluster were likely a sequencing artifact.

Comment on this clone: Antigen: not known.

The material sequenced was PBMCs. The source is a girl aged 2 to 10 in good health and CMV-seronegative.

The CDR3, as DNA: TGTGCCAGCAGTTCTCCGAGGGGGCAGGTGGGCACAGATACGCAGTATTTT. This translates into CASSSPRGQVGTDTQYF. The chain is built from TRBV27 and TRBJ2-3; TRBD1 matches 7 bases. This CDR3 comprises 17 residues. Germline CDR1 is MNHEY and CDR2 is SMNVEV (reference sequence). V lost 4 bases and J lost 1; bases outside the gene matches: 11.